Following are 26 T cell receptor beta chains from one sample sequenced in a study of T cells expressing NK-cell markers (dated by TCRdb to the early 2020s). Library method: 5' RACE. Instrument used: Illumina HiSeq 2000. Each entry corresponds to one CDR3 protein sequence from reads that TCRdb reprocessed, and DNA is not given. This sample's listing comprises 400,000 to 450,000 distinct CDR3 sequences. Roughly 8% of the sample goes to the ten largest clones. The sequenced sample was blood T cells: a sorted CD56 or NKG2C T cell subset, CD4+ or CD8+ T cells, or bulk PBMC T cells (not recorded which). Receptor source: a woman between 18 and 70 years old in good health.

The CDR3 sequence: CASSFRQSSYNEQFF. V is TRBV7-2 and J is TRBJ2-1. CDR1 and CDR2 from the germline V gene are SGHTA and FQGNSA. This CDR3 contains 15 residues.

The chain joins TRBV9 to TRBJ2-2; TCRdb names TRBD1, which stays unverified in the absence of DNA. This CDR3 contains 15 residues. CDR1 and CDR2 from the germline V gene are SGDLS and YYNGEE. CDR3 in amino acids: CASSLGQAITGELFF. Full variable domain (remainder filled in from reference TRBV9 and TRBJ2-2): DSGVTQTPKHLITATGQRVTLRCSPRSGDLSVYWYQQSLDQGLQFLIQYYNGEERAKGNILERFSAQQFPDLHSELNLSSLELGDSALYFCASSLGQAITGELFFGEGSRLTVL.

This chain connects TRBV5-1 to TRBJ2-7; TCRdb's D gene call, TRBD1, goes unchecked for lack of DNA. The CDR3 consists of 14 residues. CDR1 is SGHRS, CDR2 YFSETQ, per germline. The CDR3 reads CASSPHRDIYEQYF.

J is TRBJ2-1 and V is TRBV27; without DNA, the TCRdb call of TRBD2 cannot be checked. From germline, CDR1 is MNHEY and CDR2 SMNVEV (reference sequence). The CDR3 is made up of 15 amino acids. The CDR3 loop reads CASSLFLAAGEEQFF.

The chain links TRBV3-1 to TRBJ1-6; TCRdb lists TRBD1, though no DNA is available to test this call. Germline loops: CDR1 LGHDT, CDR2 YNNKEL (reference sequence). This CDR3 has 16 amino acids. The CDR3 loop is CASSQEGGGKNSPLHF. Together with reference TRBV3-1 and TRBJ1-6, the CDR3 gives the full variable domain: DTAVSQTPKYLVTQMGNDKSIKCEQNLGHDTMYWYKQDSKKFLKIMFSYNNKELIINETVPNRFSPKSPDKAHLNLHINSLELGDSAVYFCASSQEGGGKNSPLHFGNGTRLTVT.

The J gene is TRBJ2-6, the V gene TRBV12-3 or TRBV12-4; there is no DNA to check the TCRdb D call of TRBD2. This CDR3 is built from 17 residues. CDR3 loop: CASSSPGMSSGANVLTF.

The gene calls are TRBV21-1 and TRBJ2-3; the TRBD1 assignment by TCRdb is unverifiable without DNA. TRBV21-1 is described as a pseudogene. CDR3 size: 17 residues. The CDR3 region is CASSKEWGDPSTDTQYF.

The chain carries TRBV14 and TRBJ2-1; with no DNA, the TCRdb D assignment of TRBD1 cannot be verified. The V gene's germline CDR1 is SGHDN and CDR2 FVKESK. The CDR3 sequence is 14 residues long. The CDR3 sequence is CASSLAGTGDEQFF.

The CDR3 reads CASSPGTGMGSRNQPQHF. The rearrangement links TRBV27 to TRBJ1-5; TCRdb proposes TRBD1, but this gene call is untestable without DNA. Germline lookup yields CDR1 MNHEY and CDR2 SMNVEV (reference sequence). The CDR3 is made up of 18 amino acids.

The chain employs TRBV29-1 and TRBJ2-5; TCRdb's D call of TRBD1 is untestable without DNA. The CDR3 totals 12 residues. CDR1 and CDR2 from the germline V gene are SQVTM and ANQGSEA. CDR3 sequence reads: CSVERGAETQYF.

The chain couples TRBV5-1 to TRBJ2-3; TCRdb calls TRBD1, which cannot be checked without DNA. CDR1 SGHRS and CDR2 YFSETQ come from the germline V gene. The CDR3 contains 17 residues. CDR3 region: CASSFGASGGRTDTQYF.

The genes are TRBV29-1 and TRBJ2-5. The germline gives CDR1 SQVTM, CDR2 ANQGSEA. The CDR3 spans 12 residues. The CDR3 spells CSVDVTQETQYF.

The CDR3: CASSLTPGGAGLGYTF. V is TRBV12-3 or TRBV12-4 and J is TRBJ1-2; TCRdb reports TRBD1, a call that lacks DNA to check it against. The CDR3 is made up of 16 amino acids.

The genes are TRBV12-3 or TRBV12-4 and TRBJ1-5; as DNA is missing, the TRBD1 call by TCRdb cannot be tested. The CDR3 spans 16 residues. The CDR3 protein is CASSSAGQGYNQPQHF.

The V and J genes are TRBV20-1 and TRBJ2-1; there is no DNA to check the TCRdb D call of TRBD1. Germline CDR1 reads DFQATT; CDR2 reads SNEGSKA (reference sequence). The CDR3 totals 16 residues. This CDR3 is CSKSPGTGRTYNEQFF.

The rearrangement joins TRBV5-1 to TRBJ1-4. Germline values: CDR1 SGHRS, CDR2 YFSETQ. The CDR3 covers 17 residues. CDR3 sequence reads: CASSLRTRQRGREKLFF.

V and J are TRBV27 and TRBJ2-1. The germline gives CDR1 MNHEY, CDR2 SMNVEV (reference sequence). The CDR3 consists of 14 residues. This CDR3 is CASSFYGFLNEQFF.

The chain carries TRBV25-1 and TRBJ2-5; the D gene TCRdb calls, TRBD2, cannot be checked with no DNA. Germline loops: CDR1 MGHDK, CDR2 SYGVNS. The CDR3 is 14 residues long. CDR3: CASSERAFQETQYF.

This chain links TRBV6-1 with TRBJ1-4; TCRdb's assignment of TRBD1 cannot be checked, as there is no DNA. The CDR3 extends over 15 amino acids. CDR1 is MNHNS, CDR2 SASEGT, per germline. The CDR3 protein is CASSPPRDRHEKLFF.

The chain links TRBV4-2 to TRBJ1-5. The CDR3 covers 15 residues. CDR1 and CDR2 (germline): LGHNA, YNFKEQ. The CDR3: CASSPATGPNQPQHF.

The CDR3 loop is CASSWVTGAIIDSNQPQHF. The chain links TRBV5-4 to TRBJ1-5; TCRdb's D call, TRBD1, is unchecked because there is no DNA. The CDR3 runs 19 residues. Germline values: CDR1 SGHNT, CDR2 YYREEE (reference sequence).

The J gene is TRBJ2-2, the V gene TRBV29-1; the D call from TCRdb, TRBD2, cannot be confirmed without DNA. Germline-derived CDR1 and CDR2 are SQVTM and ANQGSEA. CDR3 length: 14 amino acids. CDR3 loop: CSVVREGNTGELFF.

The V and J genes are TRBV20-1 and TRBJ2-1; no DNA is available, so the TRBD2 call from TCRdb remains unchecked. The CDR3 totals 15 residues. Germline CDR1 is DFQATT and CDR2 is SNEGSKA (reference sequence). The CDR3 loop is CSARSPAGDYNEQFF.

The chain combines TRBV7-8 with TRBJ1-1; absent DNA, TCRdb's TRBD1 call cannot be checked. The CDR3 has 15 residues. The germline V gene encodes CDR1 SGHVS and CDR2 FQNEAQ. CDR3 protein: CASSFEGSGGTEAFF. Filled out from reference TRBV7-8 and TRBJ1-1, the complete variable domain reads GAGVSQSPRYKVAKRGQDVALRCDPISGHVSLFWYQQALGQGPEFLTYFQNEAQLDKSGLPSDRFFAERPEGSVSTLKIQRTQQEDSAVYLCASSFEGSGGTEAFFGQGTRLTVV.

The chain recombines TRBV12-3 or TRBV12-4 with TRBJ2-2. This CDR3 contains 14 residues. The chain's CDR3 is CASSFVESTGELFF.

CDR3 protein: CASETSYNEQFF. The rearrangement links TRBV10-2 to TRBJ2-1; the D gene TCRdb calls, TRBD2, cannot be checked with no DNA. CDR3 length: 12 amino acids. CDR1 is WSHSY, CDR2 SAAADI, per germline.